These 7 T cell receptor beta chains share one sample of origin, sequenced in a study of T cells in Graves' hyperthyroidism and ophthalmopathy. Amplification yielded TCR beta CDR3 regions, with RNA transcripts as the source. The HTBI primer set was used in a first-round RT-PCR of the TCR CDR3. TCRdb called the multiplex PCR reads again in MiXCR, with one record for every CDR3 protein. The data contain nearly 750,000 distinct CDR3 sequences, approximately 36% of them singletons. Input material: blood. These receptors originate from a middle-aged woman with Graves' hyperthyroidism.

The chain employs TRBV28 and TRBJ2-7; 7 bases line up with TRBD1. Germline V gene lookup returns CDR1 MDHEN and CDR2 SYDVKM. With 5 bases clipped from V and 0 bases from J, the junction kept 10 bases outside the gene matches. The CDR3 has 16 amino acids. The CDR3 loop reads CASSDTKTGYSYEQYF. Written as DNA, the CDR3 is TGTGCCAGCAGTGACACAAAGACAGGGTACTCCTACGAGCAGTACTTC.

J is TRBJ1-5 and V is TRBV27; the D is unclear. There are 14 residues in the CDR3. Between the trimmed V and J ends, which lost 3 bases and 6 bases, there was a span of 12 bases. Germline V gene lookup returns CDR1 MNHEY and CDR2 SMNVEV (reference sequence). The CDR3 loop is CASSFSTMGQPQHF. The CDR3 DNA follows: TGTGCCAGCAGTTTCTCGACGATGGGTCAGCCCCAGCATTTT.

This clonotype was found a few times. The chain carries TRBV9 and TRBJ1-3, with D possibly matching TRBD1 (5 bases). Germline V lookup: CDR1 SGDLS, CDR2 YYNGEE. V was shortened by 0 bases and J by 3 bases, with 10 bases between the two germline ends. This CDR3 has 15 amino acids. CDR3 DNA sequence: TGTGCCAGCAGCGTAGGCGGAGGGGATGGAAACACCATATATTTT. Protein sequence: CASSVGGGDGNTIYF.

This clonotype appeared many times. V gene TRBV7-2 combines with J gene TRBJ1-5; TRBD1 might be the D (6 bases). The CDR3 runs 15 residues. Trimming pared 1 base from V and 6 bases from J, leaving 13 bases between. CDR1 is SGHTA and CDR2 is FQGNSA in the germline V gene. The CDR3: CASSLEQGGGQPQHF. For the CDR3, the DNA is TGTGCCAGCAGCTTAGAACAGGGTGGCGGTCAGCCCCAGCATTTT.

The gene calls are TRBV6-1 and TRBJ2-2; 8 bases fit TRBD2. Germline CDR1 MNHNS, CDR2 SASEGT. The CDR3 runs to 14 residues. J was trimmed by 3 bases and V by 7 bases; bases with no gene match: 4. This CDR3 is CASNSGRDTGELFF. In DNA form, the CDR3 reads TGTGCCAGCAACAGCGGGAGAGACACCGGGGAGCTGTTTTTT.

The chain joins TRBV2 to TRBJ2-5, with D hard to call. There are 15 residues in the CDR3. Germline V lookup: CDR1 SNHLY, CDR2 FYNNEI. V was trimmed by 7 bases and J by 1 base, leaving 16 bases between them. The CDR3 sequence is CASTLIQGPQETQYF. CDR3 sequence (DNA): TGTGCCAGCACGCTCATACAAGGACCCCAAGAGACCCAGTACTTC.

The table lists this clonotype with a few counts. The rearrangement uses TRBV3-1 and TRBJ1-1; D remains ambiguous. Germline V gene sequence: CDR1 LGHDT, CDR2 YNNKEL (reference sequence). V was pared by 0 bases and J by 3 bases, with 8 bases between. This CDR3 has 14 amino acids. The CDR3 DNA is TGTGCCAGCAGCCAAGACGGAAGGGACACTGAAGCTTTCTTT. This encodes CASSQDGRDTEAFF.